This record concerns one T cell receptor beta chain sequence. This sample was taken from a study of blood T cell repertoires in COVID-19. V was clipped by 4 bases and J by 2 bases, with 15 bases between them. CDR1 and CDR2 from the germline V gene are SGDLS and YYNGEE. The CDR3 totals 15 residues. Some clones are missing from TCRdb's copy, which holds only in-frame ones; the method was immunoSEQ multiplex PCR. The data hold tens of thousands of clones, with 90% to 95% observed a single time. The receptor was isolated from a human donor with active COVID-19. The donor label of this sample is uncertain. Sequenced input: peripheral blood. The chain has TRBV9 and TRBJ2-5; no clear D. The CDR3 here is CASSLFGSAQETQYF. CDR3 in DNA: TGTGCCAGCAGCCTTTTCGGGTCGGCACAAGAGACCCAGTACTTC.